This TCR beta chain was obtained from a study of early T cells in non-severe SARS-CoV-2 infection. Looking at the study overall: Chains were unpaired, as sequencing was done on bulk RNA from unsorted whole blood.

Unique molecular identifiers were affixed to single, distinct cDNA molecules. Each CDR3 protein gets one entry after TCRdb re-called the 5' RACE reads with MiXCR. This sample carries fewer than 85,000 distinct CDR3 sequences, roughly 12% of them seen once, and the ten largest clones take 4.5%. The study, taken as a whole, reports: Lookups in VDJdb leaned toward anti-spike CD8 responses and missed private and CD4 specificities.

As for this clonotype: Its antigen remains unidentified.

The sequenced material came from whole blood. The receptor's source is an adult who was a healthcare worker with PCR-confirmed SARS-CoV-2 infection or an uninfected control (not recorded which).

CDR3 in amino acids: CASSPRTSGANVLTF. In nucleotides, the CDR3 is TGTGCCAGCTCACCGCGGACGTCGGGGGCCAACGTCCTGACTTTC. The rearrangement uses TRBV18 and TRBJ2-6; D remains ambiguous. CDR3 length: 15 amino acids. Germline CDR1 and CDR2: KGHSH and LQKENI. The V and J ends lost 3 bases and 4 bases respectively, with 10 bases between them.